This T cell receptor beta chain was retrieved from a study of regulatory T cells in long-lasting Graves disease. For the study at large: Patients met the persistent Graves' disease definition after over 5 years of antithyroid drugs with positive TSH receptor antibodies. Findings of the study overall: Because few samples were included, accuracy may have been lower.

Time point specified: persistent/refractory GD, antithyroid drugs over 5 years with positive TRAb. PBMCs were the source of the RNA used for TCR sequencing. It was an endocrinology department in Xi'an, China, that provided the patients. The peripheral blood volume drawn was 8 to 9.5 milliliters, and it was collected into EDTA tubes. Turning to this clonotype: Its antigen is not identified.

According to the study, TCR beta libraries were built with iRepertoire HTBI primers and CDR3-region Arm-PCR. One entry per CDR3 protein results from TCRdb running MiXCR on the multiplex PCR reads. The repertoire holds approximately 380,000 distinct CDR3 sequences, with around 20% as singletons. Losses at the gene ends were 6 bases for V and 0 bases for J; bases not matched to a gene: 4. Germline assignment: CDR1 ENHRY and CDR2 SYGVKD. The CDR3 totals 15 residues. The specimen was peripheral blood mononuclear cells (PBMCs), collected when the disease was refractory, from a patient treated with antithyroid drugs. The J gene is TRBJ2-1, the V gene TRBV10-3; 8 bases line up with TRBD2. This sequence originates from a female donor with Graves disease. CDR3 region: CAIRDSGSSYNEQFF. The CDR3 region has the DNA TGTGCCATCAGAGACAGCGGGAGCTCCTACAATGAGCAGTTCTTC.